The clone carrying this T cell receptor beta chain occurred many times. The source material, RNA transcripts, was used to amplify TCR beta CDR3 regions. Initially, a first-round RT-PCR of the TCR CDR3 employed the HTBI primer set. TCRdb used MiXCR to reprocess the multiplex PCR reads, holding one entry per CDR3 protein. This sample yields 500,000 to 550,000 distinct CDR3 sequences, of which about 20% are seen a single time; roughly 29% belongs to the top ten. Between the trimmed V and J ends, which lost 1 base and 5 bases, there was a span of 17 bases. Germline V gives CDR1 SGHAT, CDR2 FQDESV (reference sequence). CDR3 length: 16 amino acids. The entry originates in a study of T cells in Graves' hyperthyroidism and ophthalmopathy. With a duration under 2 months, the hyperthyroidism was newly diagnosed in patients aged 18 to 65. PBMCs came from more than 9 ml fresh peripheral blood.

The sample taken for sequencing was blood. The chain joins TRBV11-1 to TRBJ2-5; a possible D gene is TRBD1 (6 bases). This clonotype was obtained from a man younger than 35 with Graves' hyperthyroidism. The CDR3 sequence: CASSLGGTLRPETQYF. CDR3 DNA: TGTGCCAGCAGCTTAGGAGGGACACTTAGGCCGGAGACCCAGTACTTC.